This TCR beta chain was observed in a study of shared clonotypes between healthy human individuals. Deep-level running was used for the assay. TCRdb's table, derived via immunoSEQ multiplex PCR, lists solely in-frame clones and lacks some. The sample comprises millions of clones, about 95% of which are singletons, and 1% to 1.3% rests with the top ten. This clone was counted a single time. The antigen is not known. CD8 cells regarded as naive lacked CD45RO, were positively chosen for CCR7, and omitted terminally differentiated effector memory CD45RA+ cells. Overall study findings and caveats: Generation of non-shared clonotypes was less probable than generation of clonotypes shared by all four donors. A few donors held about 5% of naive CD4 clonotypes in common.

Sequenced material: naive CD8+ T cells sorted from blood. This clonotype was obtained from a man aged 18 to 29 in good health.

The CDR3 protein is CASSLWDTLTAGELFF. CDR3 bases: TGTGCCAGCAGTTTGTGGGACACTCTTACGGCCGGGGAGCTGTTTTTT. The chain employs TRBV27 and TRBJ2-2; D possibly corresponds to TRBD1 (6 bases). Trimming removed 3 bases at V and 6 bases at J, with 17 bases between. CDR3 length equals 16 residues. CDR1 MNHEY and CDR2 SMNVEV come from the germline V gene (reference sequence).